The 18 T cell receptor beta chains given below trace back to one sample, sequenced in a study of cytomegalovirus exposure and HLA in healthy donors. The PCR employed 60 Vbeta primers together with 13 Jbeta primers. Produced via immunoSEQ multiplex PCR; TCRdb's table is partial and in-frame only. The table for this sample gives around 130,000 clones. The sequenced sample consisted of PBMCs. All receptors come from a woman aged 40 to 55 in good health and CMV-seronegative.

The chain has TRBV6-5 and TRBJ1-6; perhaps TRBD1 as D (5 bases). Trimming took off 0 bases at V and 6 bases at J, with 9 bases between the two ends. CDR1 is MNHEY and CDR2 is SVGAGI in the germline V gene. This CDR3 region has 15 residues. The CDR3, as DNA: TGTGCCAGCAGTTACTCGACACAGGTTAATTCACCCCTCCACTTT. As protein: CASSYSTQVNSPLHF.

This sequence joins TRBV2 and TRBJ1-1; no definite D call. The CDR3 sequence is 15 residues long. V lost 1 base, J lost 1 base, and 10 bases lay in between. Germline V gene data show CDR1 as SNHLY and CDR2 as FYNNEI. CDR3 residues: CASSEGRVRNTEAFF. Written as DNA, the CDR3 is TGTGCCAGCAGTGAAGGACGGGTACGGAACACTGAAGCTTTCTTT.

This sequence joins TRBV28 and TRBJ2-2; 7 bases are a match to TRBD2. The CDR3 covers 16 residues. The germline V gene encodes CDR1 MDHEN and CDR2 SYDVKM. With 6 bases clipped from V and 0 bases from J, the junction kept 7 bases outside the gene matches. This CDR3 reads CASSRAGRSNTGELFF. The CDR3 DNA reads as TGTGCCAGCAGCCGAGCGGGACGGTCGAACACCGGGGAGCTGTTTTTT.

CDR3 sequence: CASSSLRGHGYTF. CDR3 in DNA: TGTGCCAGCAGCTCCCTCAGGGGACATGGCTACACCTTC. V is TRBV7-8 and J is TRBJ1-2; perhaps TRBD1 as D (6 bases). V dropped 4 bases and J dropped 6 bases, with 12 bases sitting between them. Germline assignment: CDR1 SGHVS and CDR2 FQNEAQ. This CDR3 has 13 residues.

The V gene is TRBV7-2, the J gene TRBJ1-2; possible D gene TRBD1, 6 bases. This CDR3 is built from 13 residues. V gave up 5 bases and J gave up 7 bases, with 14 bases separating them. Per the germline V gene, CDR1 is SGHTA and CDR2 is FQGNSA. CDR3 sequence (DNA): TGTGCCAGCAGCGTAACAGGGACCCCTGGCTACACCTTC. Encoded protein: CASSVTGTPGYTF.

The chain links TRBV27 to TRBJ1-2; tentative D call: TRBD1 (6 bases). This CDR3 has 13 amino acids. The ends were cut back, 4 bases at V and 3 bases at J, with 9 bases in the middle. CDR1 is MNHEY and CDR2 is SMNVEV in the germline V gene (reference sequence). The CDR3 region is CASSSGHYYGYTF. The CDR3 nucleotides read TGTGCCAGCAGTTCGGGACACTACTATGGCTACACCTTC.

The chain employs TRBV5-1 and TRBJ2-3, with 14 bases matching TRBD2. The CDR3 has 16 residues. Germline V gene data show CDR1 as SGHRS and CDR2 as YFSETQ. Germline trimming cut 0 bases from V and 4 bases from J; bases unmatched to any gene: 1. The CDR3 loop is CASSLETSGGADTQYF. CDR3 DNA sequence: TGCGCCAGCAGCTTGGAGACTAGCGGGGGGGCAGATACGCAGTATTTT.

The V call is TRBV15, the J call TRBJ2-5; D might be TRBD2 (5 bases). V lost 0 bases to trimming and J lost 5 bases, with 13 bases between them. This CDR3 has 15 amino acids. Germline V gene sequence: CDR1 LNHNV, CDR2 YYDKDF (reference sequence). The CDR3 is CATSRDGLAGETQYF. The DNA for the CDR3 is TGTGCCACCAGCAGAGATGGGCTAGCCGGGGAGACCCAGTACTTC.

V and J are TRBV7-3 and TRBJ1-6, with 8 bases that match TRBD1. Germline V gene data show CDR1 as SGHTA and CDR2 as FQGTGA. V lost 5 bases, J lost 5 bases, and 8 bases stayed unmatched. The CDR3 is 16 amino acids. In DNA form, the CDR3 reads TGTGCCAGCAGCCAGTCGGACAGGGTTCATAATTCACCCCTCCACTTT. This sequence encodes CASSQSDRVHNSPLHF.

The gene calls are TRBV7-2 and TRBJ1-5; D might be TRBD1 (6 bases). Germline CDR1 reads SGHTA; CDR2 reads FQGNSA. The CDR3 runs to 17 residues. V was clipped by 6 bases and J by 0 bases, with 18 bases between them. The CDR3 loop reads CASSTGTSLNSNQPQHF. The CDR3, as DNA: TGTGCCAGCAGTACCGGGACAAGCCTCAATAGCAATCAGCCCCAGCATTTT.

The chain couples TRBV7-2 to TRBJ1-5; weak D call: TRBD1 (6 bases). The CDR3 covers 17 residues. Germline lookup yields CDR1 SGHTA and CDR2 FQGNSA. The V gene lost 6 bases and the J gene lost 4 bases, with 22 bases spanning the gap. The CDR3 spells CASSRGGGSSPNQPQHF. CDR3 coding DNA: TGTGCCAGCAGTCGAGGGGGGGGGTCGAGCCCGAATCAGCCCCAGCATTTT.

J is TRBJ2-1 and V is TRBV7-2, with TRBD2 matching 14 bases. The V gene's germline CDR1 is SGHTA and CDR2 FQGNSA. The CDR3 extends over 16 amino acids. The V and J ends lost 5 bases and 9 bases, in that order; junction bases with no gene match: 9. The CDR3 DNA is TGTGCCAGCAGCGAAGGACTAGCGGGGGGCAAAGGTGAGCAGTTCTTC. Its protein product is CASSEGLAGGKGEQFF.

The chain joins TRBV9 to TRBJ2-3, with D possibly TRBD1 on 5 matching bases. The CDR3 totals 16 residues. V lost 0 bases, J lost 0 bases, and 11 bases lay in between. CDR1 is SGDLS and CDR2 is YYNGEE in the germline V gene. The chain's CDR3 is CASSVEGETSTDTQYF. CDR3 nucleotides: TGTGCCAGCAGCGTAGAAGGGGAAACTAGCACAGATACGCAGTATTTT.

The CDR3 is CASSDRIDSYNEQFF. As DNA, the CDR3 is TGCGCCAGCAGCGACAGAATTGACTCCTACAATGAGCAGTTCTTC. The V call is TRBV10-2, the J call TRBJ2-1, with a weak D call TRBD1 (5 bases). This CDR3 comprises 15 residues. The germline CDR1 and CDR2 sequences are WSHSY and SAAADI. The ends were cut back, 6 bases at V and 0 bases at J, with 12 bases in the middle.

The rearrangement uses TRBV5-1 and TRBJ2-1; D unresolved. Germline-derived CDR1 and CDR2 are SGHRS and YFSETQ. CDR3 length equals 17 residues. Trimming removed 3 bases from V and 2 bases from J, with 18 bases in between. CDR3 coding DNA: TGCGCCAGCAGCTCCCTGCAGGTAATCGGAACCTACAATGAGCAGTTCTTC. It encodes CASSSLQVIGTYNEQFF.

The CDR3 protein is CASSSWTGGNTEAFF. DNA for the CDR3: TGTGCCAGCAGTTCCTGGACAGGGGGGAACACTGAAGCTTTCTTT. The rearrangement joins TRBV6-5 to TRBJ1-1; 10 positions match TRBD1. The CDR3 is 15 residues long. Germline V gene data show CDR1 as MNHEY and CDR2 as SVGAGI. The junction had 3 bases not matched to a gene; V was cut back by 4 bases and J by 1 base.

The chain has TRBV18 and TRBJ2-1, with D maybe TRBD2 (6 bases). This CDR3 has 17 residues. Trimming stripped 0 bases from V and 0 bases from J, with 12 bases between. The V gene's germline CDR1 is KGHSH and CDR2 LQKENI. As DNA, the CDR3 is TGTGCCAGCTCACCACCCCGCGGGGAGAGCTCCTACAATGAGCAGTTCTTC. It yields the protein CASSPPRGESSYNEQFF.

The chain links TRBV9 to TRBJ2-2, with TRBD1 as a possible D gene (5 bases). The CDR3 consists of 15 residues. In germline, CDR1 is SGDLS, CDR2 YYNGEE. Deletions cut 0 bases from V and 4 bases from J, with 10 bases between. In DNA, the CDR3 is TGTGCCAGCAGCGTAGTAGGGGTTGGCACCGGGGAGCTGTTTTTT. Protein product: CASSVVGVGTGELFF.